The next 21 T cell receptor beta chains were all read from a single sample in a study of shared clonotypes between healthy human individuals (dated by TCRdb to 2018 to 2021). Receptor libraries were prepared by the immunoSEQ multiplex PCR assay. In its TCRdb copy, this immuneACCESS table keeps in-frame sequences only and misses some clones. Where compared with another copy, unresolved V genes explain less than half of these, and the others have no known cause. For this sample the table gives about 1.5 million clones, of which 98% were detected only once. The biggest ten clones account for roughly 0.45% of the sample. The material sequenced was naive CD4+ T cells sorted from blood. The sample's cell subset or site label, in plain terms: CD45RA+ positively selected. The receptors were gathered from a man between 25 and 39 years old in good health.

V and J are TRBV28 and TRBJ2-7, with 7 bases identical to TRBD2. This CDR3 is built from 16 residues. V was clipped by 2 bases and J by 6 bases; unmatched bases: 13. CDR1 is MDHEN and CDR2 is SYDVKM in the germline V gene. The DNA for the CDR3 is TGTGCCAGCAGTTTACCTGGACTGACAACTAGCGTCGAGCAGTACTTC. It codes for CASSLPGLTTSVEQYF.

In this sample, this clone turned up once. The gene calls are TRBV28 and TRBJ1-5; 8 nucleotides agree with TRBD1. CDR1 is MDHEN, CDR2 SYDVKM, per germline. This CDR3 has 15 amino acids. The ends lost 1 base at V and 6 bases at J; junction bases unmatched: 5. This chain's CDR3 is CASSLYRGVSQPQHF. The CDR3 bases are TGTGCCAGCAGTTTATACAGGGGGGTAAGTCAGCCCCAGCATTTT.

The chain combines TRBV9 with TRBJ2-2; the D is unclear. The V end was cut by 7 bases, the J end by 1 base, with 11 bases between. Germline assignment: CDR1 SGDLS and CDR2 YYNGEE. There are 14 residues in the CDR3. The CDR3 is CASRRDLNTGELFF. The CDR3 DNA reads as TGTGCCAGCCGCCGAGACTTGAACACCGGGGAGCTGTTTTTT.

This clone came up once. This chain links TRBV18 with TRBJ2-7; 8 bases are a match to TRBD1. CDR3 length equals 15 residues. Germline-derived CDR1 and CDR2 are KGHSH and LQKENI. V trimming: 1 base; J trimming: 2 bases; junction bases outside the gene matches: 4. CDR3 in amino acids: CASSPRRQGTYEQYF. Here the CDR3 DNA reads TGTGCCAGCTCACCACGGAGACAGGGGACCTACGAGCAGTACTTC.

The CDR3 loop is CASSYVPGQGIYGYTF. The CDR3 DNA is TGTGCCAGCAGTTACGTCCCGGGACAGGGTATCTATGGCTACACCTTC. The V call is TRBV6-5, the J call TRBJ1-2; 9 nucleotides agree with TRBD1. V dropped 2 bases and J dropped 4; count of bases not matched to a gene: 8. The V gene's germline CDR1 is MNHEY and CDR2 SVGAGI. This CDR3 contains 16 residues.

The chain combines TRBV5-1 with TRBJ2-1; 12 positions agree with TRBD2. The germline V gene has CDR1 SGHRS and CDR2 YFSETQ. The CDR3 is 20 amino acids. V gave up 4 bases and J gave up 1 base; unmatched junction bases: 15. CDR3 coding DNA: TGCGCCAGCAGCGTATTGACTAGCGGGAGCTTGTTGGAGTCCTACAATGAGCAGTTCTTC. Protein: CASSVLTSGSLLESYNEQFF. Full variable domain (rest looked up from reference TRBV5-1 and TRBJ2-1): KAGVTQTPRYLIKTRGQQVTLSCSPISGHRSVSWYQQTPGQGLQFLFEYFSETQRNKGNFPGRFSGRQFSNSRSEMNVSTLELGDSALYLCASSVLTSGSLLESYNEQFFGPGTRLTVL.

This clone was counted only a few times. J is TRBJ2-7 and V is TRBV6-1; D possibly corresponds to TRBD1 (5 bases). The germline gives CDR1 MNHNS, CDR2 SASEGT. CDR3 length: 12 residues. Trimming shortened V by 7 bases and J by 0 bases, and 7 bases separated the two germline ends. CDR3 nucleotides: TGTGCCAGCACAGGGAACTCCTACGAGCAGTACTTC. Translation gives CASTGNSYEQYF.

The V and J genes are TRBV19 and TRBJ2-4; 10 bases line up with TRBD2. The germline gives CDR1 LNHDA, CDR2 SQIVND (reference sequence). The CDR3 loop spans 19 amino acids. V shed 3 bases, J shed 0 bases, and the junction held 11 bases outside the gene matches. CDR3 nucleotide sequence: TGTGCCAGTAGTATTGGTCTAGCGGGAGCCGGGAGAGCCAAAAACATTCAGTACTTC. Protein: CASSIGLAGAGRAKNIQYF.

The V and J genes are TRBV10-2 and TRBJ2-7; D is perhaps TRBD2 (6 bases). V was shortened by 6 bases and J by 7 bases, with 13 bases between the two germline ends. The CDR3 runs to 12 residues. From germline, CDR1 is WSHSY and CDR2 SAAADI. CDR3 in DNA: TGCGCCAGCAGGCAGCGGGCGGTTGAGCAGTACTTC. Residues: CASRQRAVEQYF.

The chain links TRBV28 to TRBJ2-7; 8 nucleotides agree with TRBD1. This CDR3 is built from 13 residues. The germline V gene encodes CDR1 MDHEN and CDR2 SYDVKM. V was pared by 7 bases and J by 3 bases, with 5 bases of the junction left unmatched. The CDR3 sequence: CASIPGQGYEQYF. CDR3 coding DNA: TGTGCCAGCATCCCCGGACAGGGCTACGAGCAGTACTTC.

The chain joins TRBV6-5 to TRBJ1-1, with TRBD1 as a possible D gene (6 bases). Germline V gene sequence: CDR1 MNHEY, CDR2 SVGAGI. The germline V and J ends were trimmed by 2 bases and 4 bases, with 14 bases remaining between them. The CDR3 has 15 residues. The CDR3 region is CASSYTNRAVTEAFF. The CDR3 region has the DNA TGTGCCAGCAGTTACACCAACAGGGCCGTCACTGAAGCTTTCTTT.

The chain employs TRBV9 and TRBJ2-5; 9 bases are a match to TRBD2. Germline V CDR1 and CDR2: SGDLS, YYNGEE. CDR3 length: 16 amino acids. Trimming took 2 bases from V and 2 from J; bases not matched to a gene: 7. The CDR3 sequence: CASSVKQAGGQETQYF. The CDR3 nucleotides read TGTGCCAGCAGCGTCAAACAAGCGGGAGGACAAGAGACCCAGTACTTC.

In the case of this clone: Other DNA sequences in this specimen translate into the identical CDR3. V gene TRBV4-1 combines with J gene TRBJ1-4; D is undetermined. Per the germline V gene, CDR1 is MGHRA and CDR2 is YSYEKL. This CDR3 region has 15 residues. V lost 4 bases to trimming and J lost 0 bases, with 9 bases between them. CDR3 coding DNA: TGCGCCAGCAGCCCGAGAACAGCAACTAATGAAAAACTGTTTTTT. This sequence encodes CASSPRTATNEKLFF.

J is TRBJ2-1 and V is TRBV18; D remains unclear. CDR3 length: 13 residues. Germline CDR1 is KGHSH and CDR2 is LQKENI. V was shortened by 1 base and J by 9 bases, with 10 bases between the two germline ends. CDR3 region: CASSPRGRLEQFF. DNA of the CDR3: TGTGCCAGCTCACCACGTGGCAGGCTTGAGCAGTTCTTC.

The rearrangement uses TRBV28 and TRBJ1-2; TRBD1 aligns across 9 bases. V dropped 6 bases and J dropped 0; count of bases not matched to a gene: 5. Germline CDR1 MDHEN, CDR2 SYDVKM. This CDR3 is built from 15 residues. CDR3 in amino acids: CASSHRGRSNYGYTF. In DNA, the CDR3 is TGTGCCAGCAGCCACAGGGGGCGGTCTAACTATGGCTACACCTTC.

The chain has TRBV10-3 and TRBJ1-5, with D tentatively TRBD1 (5 bases). With 0 bases removed from V and 11 bases from J, the gap between germline ends came to 17 bases. Germline loops: CDR1 ENHRY, CDR2 SYGVKD. This CDR3 is 15 amino acids long. CDR3 nucleotide sequence: TGTGCCATCAGTGAGTCAGTAGGGAATCCCAGGGCCCAGCATTTT. It is translated as CAISESVGNPRAQHF.

This clone occurred once. V and J are TRBV9 and TRBJ2-3; D tentatively reads TRBD1 or TRBD2 (5 bases each). Germline CDR1 and CDR2: SGDLS and YYNGEE. The CDR3 extends over 13 amino acids. V was clipped by 3 bases and J by 6 bases, with 11 bases between them. The CDR3 loop is CASSADRGDTQYF. The CDR3 DNA reads TGTGCCAGCAGCGCAGACAGAGGGGATACGCAGTATTTT. The full variable domain, rest sourced from reference TRBV9 and TRBJ2-3, is DSGVTQTPKHLITATGQRVTLRCSPRSGDLSVYWYQQSLDQGLQFLIQYYNGEERAKGNILERFSAQQFPDLHSELNLSSLELGDSALYFCASSADRGDTQYFGPGTRLTVL.

This chain links TRBV9 with TRBJ2-1; 13 bases are shared with TRBD2. The CDR3 length is 16 residues. The germline CDR1 and CDR2 sequences are SGDLS and YYNGEE. After removal of 4 bases from V and 9 bases from J, the junction contained 10 bases not matched to a gene. DNA of the CDR3: TGTGCCAGCAGCCTCAGGACTAGCGGGAGTCGGGGTGAGCAGTTCTTC. Amino acids: CASSLRTSGSRGEQFF.

V gene TRBV4-1 combines with J gene TRBJ2-5; D is ambiguous. V was pared by 1 base and J by 5 bases, with 8 bases between. The V gene's germline CDR1 is MGHRA and CDR2 YSYEKL. The CDR3 has 13 residues. The CDR3 is CASSQGVAETQYF. DNA of the CDR3: TGCGCCAGCAGCCAAGGGGTGGCGGAGACCCAGTACTTC.

The chain employs TRBV4-1 and TRBJ2-5; 9 nucleotides agree with TRBD1. The CDR3 has 16 residues. Germline CDR1 reads MGHRA; CDR2 reads YSYEKL. The V and J ends lost 4 bases and 5 bases, in that order; junction bases with no gene match: 11. CDR3 amino acids: CASSRDPGQGMETQYF. The CDR3 coding sequence is TGCGCCAGCAGCCGAGACCCGGGACAGGGAATGGAGACCCAGTACTTC.

Regarding this clone: The same CDR3 also results from other DNA sequences found in this sample. V gene TRBV5-1 combines with J gene TRBJ2-2, with D unresolved. The V end lost 5 bases, the J end lost 5 bases, and 4 bases lay between the germline ends. The CDR3 is 11 amino acids. Germline V gene lookup returns CDR1 SGHRS and CDR2 YFSETQ. In DNA, the CDR3 is TGCGCCAGCAGAGTGACCGGGGAGCTGTTTTTT. Encoded protein: CASRVTGELFF.